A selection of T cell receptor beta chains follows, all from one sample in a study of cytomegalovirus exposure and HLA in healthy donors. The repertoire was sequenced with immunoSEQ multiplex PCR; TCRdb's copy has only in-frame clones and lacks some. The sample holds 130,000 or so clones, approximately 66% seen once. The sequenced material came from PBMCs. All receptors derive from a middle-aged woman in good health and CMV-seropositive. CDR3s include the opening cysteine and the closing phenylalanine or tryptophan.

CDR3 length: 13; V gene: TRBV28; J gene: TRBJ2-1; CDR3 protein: CASGTSGGEEQFF
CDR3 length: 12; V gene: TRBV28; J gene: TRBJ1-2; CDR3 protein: CASSLSDYGYTF
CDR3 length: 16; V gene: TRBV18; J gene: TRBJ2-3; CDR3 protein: CASSPPGLEGTDTQYF
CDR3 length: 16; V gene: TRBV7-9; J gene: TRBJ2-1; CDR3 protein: CASSSTTRGSYNEQFF
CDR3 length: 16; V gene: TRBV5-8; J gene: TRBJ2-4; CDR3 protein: CASSQRGGLAKNIQYF
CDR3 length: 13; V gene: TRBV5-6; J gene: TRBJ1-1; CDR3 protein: CASSLNRATEAFF
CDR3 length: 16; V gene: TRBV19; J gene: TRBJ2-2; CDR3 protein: CASSRLAGGQPGELFF
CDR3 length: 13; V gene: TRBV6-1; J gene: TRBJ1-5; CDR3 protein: CASRLTSNQPQHF
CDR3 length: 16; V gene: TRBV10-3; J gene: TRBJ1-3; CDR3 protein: CAISGTGTISGNTIYF
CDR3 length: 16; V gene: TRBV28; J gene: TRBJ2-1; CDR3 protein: CASSLAGGSPHNEQFF
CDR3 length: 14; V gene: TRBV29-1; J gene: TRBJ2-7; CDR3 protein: CSVEDKTGTYEQYF
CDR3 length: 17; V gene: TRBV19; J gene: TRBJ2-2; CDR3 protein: CASSILGGGSRTGELFF
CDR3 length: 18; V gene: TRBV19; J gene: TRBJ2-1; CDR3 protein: CASSIGPSGRAWDNEQFF
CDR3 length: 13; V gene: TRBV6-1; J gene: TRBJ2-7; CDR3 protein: CASSAGYPYEQYF
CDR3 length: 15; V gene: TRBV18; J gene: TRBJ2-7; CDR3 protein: CASSPNDRTSGEQYF
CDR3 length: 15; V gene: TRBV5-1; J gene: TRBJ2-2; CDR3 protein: CASSLEGTPTGELFF
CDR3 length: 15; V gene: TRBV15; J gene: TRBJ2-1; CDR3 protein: CATSRGGQGDNEQFF
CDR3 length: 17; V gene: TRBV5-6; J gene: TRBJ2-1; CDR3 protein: CASSLVPLSAIYNEQFF
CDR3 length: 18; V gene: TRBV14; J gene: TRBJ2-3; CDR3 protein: CASSQEGRLAGVTDTQYF
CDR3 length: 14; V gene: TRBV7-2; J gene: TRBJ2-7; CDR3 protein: CASSFGQGSYEQYF
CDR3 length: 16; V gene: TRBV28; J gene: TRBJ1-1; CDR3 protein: CASISPSTGAGSEAFF
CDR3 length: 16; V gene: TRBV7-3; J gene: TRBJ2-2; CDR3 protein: CASSLLGGPKTGELFF
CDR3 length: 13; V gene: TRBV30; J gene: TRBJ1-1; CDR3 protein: CAWSNRVQGEAFF
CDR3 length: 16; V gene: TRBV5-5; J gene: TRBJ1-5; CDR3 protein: CASSSQGAEGNQPQHF
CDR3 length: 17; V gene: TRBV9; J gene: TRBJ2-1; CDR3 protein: CASSVAGGGSSYNEQFF
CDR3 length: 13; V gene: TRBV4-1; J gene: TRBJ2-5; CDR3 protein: CASSQDRGTGMYF
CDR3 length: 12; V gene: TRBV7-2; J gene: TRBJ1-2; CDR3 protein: CASSQQGAGYTF
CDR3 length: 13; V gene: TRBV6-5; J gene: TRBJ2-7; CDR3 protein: CASRKEVVNEQYF
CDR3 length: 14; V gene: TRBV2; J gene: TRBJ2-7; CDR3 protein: CASSERTGVNEQYF
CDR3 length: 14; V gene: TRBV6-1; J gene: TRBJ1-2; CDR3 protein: CASSGDLYRDGYTF
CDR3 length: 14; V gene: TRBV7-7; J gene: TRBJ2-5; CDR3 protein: CASSLGGGPETQYF
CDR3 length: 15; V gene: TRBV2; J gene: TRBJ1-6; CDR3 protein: CASRDTGADNSPLHF
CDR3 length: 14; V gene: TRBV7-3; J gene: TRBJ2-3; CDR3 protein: CASSLAGGTDTQYF
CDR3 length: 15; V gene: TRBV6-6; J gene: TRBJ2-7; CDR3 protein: CASSNQQGASYEQYF
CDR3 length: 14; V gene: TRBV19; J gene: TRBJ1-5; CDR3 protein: CASNTGGGNQPQHF